The following is a T cell receptor beta chain sequence with its context. This record belongs to a study of blood T cell repertoires in COVID-19. Study-level background: Sites in the United States, Italy and Spain provided acute and convalescent COVID-19 samples. Sources were T cells, B-cell-depleted T cells, or PBMCs; the material itself was cDNA or gDNA.

In the source study's methods: How many nucleated cells were present was estimated from reference gene primer amplification. Measured with immunoSEQ multiplex PCR; TCRdb has only the in-frame clones, and not every one. The D gene and trimming were derived from the DNA, and the V and J assignments and clone size from that table. This table holds roughly 27,000 clones, 80% found once. The length of the CDR3 is 12 residues. Looked up from germline, CDR1 is LGHDT and CDR2 is YNNKEL (reference sequence). The V gene lost 4 bases and the J gene lost 7 bases, with 7 bases spanning the gap. The J gene is TRBJ2-2, the V gene TRBV3-1 (or the pseudogene TRBV3-2), with unresolved D. The source material was peripheral blood. This TCR was sampled from a woman aged 70 to 79 with acute or convalescent COVID-19. The CDR3 bases are TGTGCCAGCAGCCTAGTGGTCGGGGAGCTGTTTTTT. Translation gives CASSLVVGELFF.